Each of the 15 T cell receptor beta chains below was sequenced from the same sample in a study of blood T cell repertoires in COVID-19. Sequenced by immunoSEQ multiplex PCR; TCRdb stores in-frame clones only, minus some. The sample consists of 200,000 to 300,000 clones, around 84% of them appearing once. Sequenced: peripheral blood. The receptors originated from a woman aged 60-70 years with COVID-19, enrolled during active disease.

This sequence joins TRBV6-4 and TRBJ2-1; TRBD1 is a possible D gene (6 bases). V lost 3 bases and J lost 9, with 12 bases in between. Germline V lookup: CDR1 MRHNA, CDR2 SNTAGT. This CDR3 region has 13 residues. CDR3 nucleotide sequence: TGTGCCAGCAGTGAGCGACAGGACAGTGAGCAGTTCTTC. Translated, it gives CASSERQDSEQFF.

V is TRBV27 and J is TRBJ2-7; 11 bases are shared with TRBD2. V lost 6 bases and J lost 2; bases outside the gene matches: 3. The CDR3 totals 14 residues. Germline lookup yields CDR1 MNHEY and CDR2 SMNVEV (reference sequence). CDR3: CASRIAGGPYEQYF. CDR3 DNA: TGTGCCAGCAGGATAGCGGGAGGGCCCTACGAGCAGTACTTC.

The V and J genes are TRBV19 and TRBJ1-3; the D is unclear. This CDR3 comprises 16 residues. V lost 8 bases, J lost 3 bases, and 20 bases lay in between. The germline V gene encodes CDR1 LNHDA and CDR2 SQIVND (reference sequence). CDR3 nucleotide sequence: TGTGCCAGTTGCCCGTCCGCAGGTGGTTATGGAAACACCATATATTTT. Protein product: CASCPSAGGYGNTIYF.

The chain has TRBV9 and TRBJ2-1; 12 bases are shared with TRBD2. The germline V gene encodes CDR1 SGDLS and CDR2 YYNGEE. The V segment lost 4 bases and the J segment 10 bases; nucleotides outside the gene matches: 9. The CDR3 is made up of 15 amino acids. The CDR3 DNA reads as TGTGCCAGCAGCTTCTACACAGGACTAGCGGGAGAGCAGTTCTTC. The encoded protein is CASSFYTGLAGEQFF.

The table lists this clone with a few counts. V usage is TRBV4-2 and J usage is TRBJ1-6; 8 positions agree with TRBD1. In germline, CDR1 is LGHNA, CDR2 YNFKEQ. This CDR3 is built from 16 residues. Trimming at V came to 0 bases and at J to 6 bases, leaving 4 bases not matched to a gene. This chain's CDR3 is CASSQDRDRSNSPLHF. The CDR3 DNA reads TGTGCCAGCAGCCAAGATAGGGACAGGAGTAATTCACCCCTCCACTTT.

The chain has TRBV30 and TRBJ2-1, with 9 nucleotides matching TRBD2. The CDR3 runs to 21 residues. Germline trimming cut 0 bases from V and 6 bases from J; bases unmatched to any gene: 24. CDR1 is GTSNPN and CDR2 is SVGIG in the germline V gene (reference sequence). The CDR3 DNA follows: TGTGCCTGGAGTGTGGCCCTGTGGACAAACGCCCCGGTTAGCGGGAGCAATGAGCAGTTCTTC. The encoded protein is CAWSVALWTNAPVSGSNEQFF.

Only a few counts were recorded for this clone. V is TRBV11-2 and J is TRBJ1-1, with D uncertain. The CDR3 has 15 amino acids. The V end was cut by 0 bases, the J end by 2 bases, with 10 bases between. Germline-derived CDR1 and CDR2 are SGHAT and FQNNGV. CDR3 sequence (DNA): TGTGCCAGCAGCTTAGATGGTGGAGGTAACACTGAAGCTTTCTTT. Amino acid sequence: CASSLDGGGNTEAFF.

The chain has TRBV4-1 and TRBJ1-1; 7 bases are shared with TRBD1. In germline, CDR1 is MGHRA, CDR2 YSYEKL. The trim removed 1 base at V and 0 bases at J, leaving 8 bases unmatched. This CDR3 spans 17 amino acids. CDR3 nucleotide sequence: TGCGCCAGCAGCCAAGTTCAGGGGGGATCCATGAACACTGAAGCTTTCTTT. It yields the protein CASSQVQGGSMNTEAFF.

The V call is TRBV30, the J call TRBJ2-2; the D gene is possibly TRBD2 (6 bases). This CDR3 contains 13 residues. Germline V gene data show CDR1 as GTSNPN and CDR2 as SVGIG (reference sequence). V shed 3 bases and J shed 1 base, with 6 bases lying between them. The CDR3 loop reads CAWRGGNTGELFF. As DNA, the CDR3 is TGTGCCTGGAGGGGAGGGAACACCGGGGAGCTGTTTTTT.

V usage is TRBV19 and J usage is TRBJ1-5; no firm D call. Trimming pared 1 base from V and 6 bases from J, leaving 13 bases between. Per the germline V gene, CDR1 is LNHDA and CDR2 is SQIVND (reference sequence). This CDR3 has 15 amino acids. The DNA of the CDR3 is TGTGCCAGTAGTATAGGAAGGTCAGAGGGTCAGCCCCAGCATTTT. Its translation: CASSIGRSEGQPQHF.

For this clone: Other DNA sequences within the sample encode an identical CDR3. The chain employs TRBV28 and TRBJ1-6; weak D call: TRBD1 (6 bases). Trimming stripped 4 bases from V and 4 bases from J, with 14 bases between. The germline CDR1 and CDR2 sequences are MDHEN and SYDVKM. The CDR3 has 16 residues. DNA of the CDR3: TGTGCCAGCAGTTACCCGACAGGTCGATATAATTCACCCCTCCACTTT. This encodes CASSYPTGRYNSPLHF.

The J gene is TRBJ1-2, the V gene TRBV15, with D uncertain. Trimming removed 5 bases from V and 2 bases from J, with 9 bases in between. The CDR3 totals 13 residues. Per the germline V gene, CDR1 is LNHNV and CDR2 is YYDKDF (reference sequence). Here the CDR3 reads CATSGGLNYGYTF. The CDR3 region has the DNA TGTGCCACCAGCGGAGGACTGAACTATGGCTACACCTTC.

The chain recombines TRBV6-2 or TRBV6-3 with TRBJ2-1; TRBD1 might be the D (5 bases). The V end was cut by 0 bases, the J end by 3 bases, with 24 bases between. This CDR3 comprises 20 residues. The V gene's germline CDR1 is MNHEY and CDR2 SVGEGT. CDR3 nucleotide sequence: TGTGCCAGCAGTTACTCGGACAAGTTACTCTTGAGAAGCCGCTACAATGAGCAGTTCTTC. Translating gives CASSYSDKLLLRSRYNEQFF.

The sample holds one count of this clone. The gene calls are TRBV30 and TRBJ2-7; 10 bases align to TRBD2. The CDR3 extends over 15 amino acids. Germline V lookup: CDR1 GTSNPN, CDR2 SVGIG (reference sequence). J gave up 4 bases and V 2 bases, and 8 bases lay outside the gene matches. The CDR3 loop is CAWSYYSGRRYEQYF. The CDR3 DNA reads TGTGCCTGGAGTTATTATAGCGGGAGGAGGTACGAGCAGTACTTC.

This clone appeared many times. The rearrangement links TRBV30 to TRBJ1-4, with D tentatively TRBD1 (5 bases). Trimming removed 2 bases at V and 0 bases at J, with 19 bases between. The germline CDR1 and CDR2 sequences are GTSNPN and SVGIG (reference sequence). The CDR3 loop spans 18 amino acids. This CDR3 reads CAWSKPRGVPSTNEKLFF. CDR3 coding DNA: TGTGCCTGGAGTAAACCACGGGGGGTACCATCAACTAATGAAAAACTGTTTTTT.